This TCR beta chain derives from a study of early T cells in non-severe SARS-CoV-2 infection. Study context: With bulk RNA from unsorted whole blood as input, sequencing yielded unpaired chains.

This clonotype was seen a few times. Its specificity is unknown. CDR3 size: 12 residues. V lost 4 bases to trimming and J lost 0 bases, with 1 base between them. Germline V gene sequence: CDR1 SNHLY, CDR2 FYNNEI. Notes on the study in general: The matching step, a VDJdb search, favored anti-spike CD8 responses and missed private and CD4 specificities.

Tagging with unique molecular identifiers was applied to individual cDNA molecules. MiXCR was run by TCRdb on the 5' RACE reads, yielding one entry per CDR3 protein. The table lists 100,000 to 150,000 distinct CDR3 sequences, more than 12% of them singletons, with roughly a fifth in the top ten. The sample was whole blood. The chain joins TRBV2 to TRBJ2-4; D gene unclear. The clonotype originates from an adult who was a healthcare worker with PCR-confirmed SARS-CoV-2 infection or an uninfected control (not recorded which). CDR3: CASSVAKNIQYF. CDR3 nucleotides: TGTGCCAGCAGTGTAGCCAAAAACATTCAGTACTTC.